The T cell receptor (beta chain) under discussion was sequenced for a study of cytomegalovirus exposure and HLA in healthy donors. With respect to this clone: Its antigen is undetermined.

Primers included in the PCR were 60 Vbeta and 13 Jbeta primers. TCRdb's copy holds only in-frame clones and misses some; the assay was immunoSEQ multiplex PCR. The clone table shows over 100,000 clones, with the ten largest holding 6.8%. Between the trimmed V and J ends, which lost 2 bases and 2 bases, there was a span of 13 bases. The CDR3 is 15 residues long. The germline V gene encodes CDR1 SGHRS and CDR2 YFSETQ. Findings and caveats of the study: Cytomegalovirus association was listed for 150 to 200 TCR beta chains.

What was sequenced was PBMCs. This TCR came from a man between 35 and 55 years old in good health and CMV-seropositive. The chain recombines TRBV5-1 with TRBJ1-2; tentatively, D is TRBD1 (6 bases). CDR3 region: CASSFLPGGNYGYTF. As DNA, the CDR3 is TGCGCCAGCAGCTTTCTTCCGGGGGGCAACTATGGCTACACCTTC.